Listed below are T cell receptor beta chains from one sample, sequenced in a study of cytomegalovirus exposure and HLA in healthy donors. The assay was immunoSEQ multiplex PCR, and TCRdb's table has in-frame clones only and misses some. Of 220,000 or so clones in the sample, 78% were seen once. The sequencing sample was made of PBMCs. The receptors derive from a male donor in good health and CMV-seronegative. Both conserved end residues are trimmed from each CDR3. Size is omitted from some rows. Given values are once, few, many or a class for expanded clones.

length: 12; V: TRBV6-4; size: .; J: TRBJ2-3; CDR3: ASSRQGYTDTQY
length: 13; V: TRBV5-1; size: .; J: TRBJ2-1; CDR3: ASSANRGYVNEQF
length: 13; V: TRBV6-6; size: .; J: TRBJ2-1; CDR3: ASSPPLADYNEQF
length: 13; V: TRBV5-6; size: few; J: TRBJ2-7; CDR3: ASSLVREGLGEQY
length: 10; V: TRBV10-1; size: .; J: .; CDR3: ASSGAGAEQY
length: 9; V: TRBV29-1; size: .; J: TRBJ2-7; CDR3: SAGTNYEQY
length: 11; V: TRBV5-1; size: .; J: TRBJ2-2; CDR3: ASSRGNTGELF
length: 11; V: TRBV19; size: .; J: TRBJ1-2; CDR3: ASSGQGNYGYT
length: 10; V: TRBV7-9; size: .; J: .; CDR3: ASSLVGYEQY
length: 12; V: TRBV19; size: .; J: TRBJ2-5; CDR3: ASSIQAGPETQY
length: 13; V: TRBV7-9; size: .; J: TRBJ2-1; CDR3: ASSSNRGSYNEQF
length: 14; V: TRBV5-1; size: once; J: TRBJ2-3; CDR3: ASSPGLAGGRDTQY
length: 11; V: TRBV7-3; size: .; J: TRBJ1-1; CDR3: ASSLLFNTEAF
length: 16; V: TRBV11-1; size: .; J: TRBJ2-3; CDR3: ASSLARLGDLSTDTQY
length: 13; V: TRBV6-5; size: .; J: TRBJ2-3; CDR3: ASSLGQVSTDTQY
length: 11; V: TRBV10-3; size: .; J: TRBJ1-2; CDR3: AISETDYYGYT
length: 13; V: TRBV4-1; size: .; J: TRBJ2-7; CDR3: ASSQGAGSSYEQY
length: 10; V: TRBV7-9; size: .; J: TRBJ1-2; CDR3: ASSMDSYGYT
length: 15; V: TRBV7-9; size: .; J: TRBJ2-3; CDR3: ASSLDEAGGVADTQY
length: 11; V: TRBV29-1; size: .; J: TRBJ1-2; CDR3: SVERFTRWGYT
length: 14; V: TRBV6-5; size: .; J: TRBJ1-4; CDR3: ASSFVPGSTNEKLF
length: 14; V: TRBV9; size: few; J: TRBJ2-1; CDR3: ASSTITSGSYNEQF
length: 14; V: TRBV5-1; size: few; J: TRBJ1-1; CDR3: ASSLGGQGINTEAF
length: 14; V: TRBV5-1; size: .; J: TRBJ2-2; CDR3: ASSRTSGTNTGELF
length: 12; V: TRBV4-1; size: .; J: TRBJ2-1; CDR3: ASRGQGDYNEQF
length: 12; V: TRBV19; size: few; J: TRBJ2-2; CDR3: ASTPRGNTGELF
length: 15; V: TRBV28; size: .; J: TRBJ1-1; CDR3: ASSLFRVDPQGTEAF
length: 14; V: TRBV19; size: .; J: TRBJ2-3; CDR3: ASSPRDRGFTDTQY
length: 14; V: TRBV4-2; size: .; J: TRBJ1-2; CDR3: ASSQDQTGSNYGYT
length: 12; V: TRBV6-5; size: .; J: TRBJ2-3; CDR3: ASSYSAGTDTQY
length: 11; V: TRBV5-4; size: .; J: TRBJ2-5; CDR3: ASRSGGEGTQY
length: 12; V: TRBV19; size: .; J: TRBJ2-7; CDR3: ASSVGGGNYEQY
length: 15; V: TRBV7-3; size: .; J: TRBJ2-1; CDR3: ASSSPLGQSSYNEQF
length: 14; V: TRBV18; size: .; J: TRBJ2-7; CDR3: ASSPPREGKQYEQY
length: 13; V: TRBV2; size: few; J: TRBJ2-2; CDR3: ASSESALNTGELF
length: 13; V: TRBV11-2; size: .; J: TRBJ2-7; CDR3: ASSLDRTLTYEQY
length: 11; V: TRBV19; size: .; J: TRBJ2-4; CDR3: ARQGSAKNIQY
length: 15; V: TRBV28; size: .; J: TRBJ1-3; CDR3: ASSSPGTGEVRNTIY
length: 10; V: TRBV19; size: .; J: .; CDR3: ASSQRGYEQY
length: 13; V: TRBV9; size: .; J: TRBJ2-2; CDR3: ASSLLQGAGGELF
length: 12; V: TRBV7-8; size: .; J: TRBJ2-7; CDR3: ASSQRQGTYEQY
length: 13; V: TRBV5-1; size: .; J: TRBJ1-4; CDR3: ASSLVSAAGEKLF
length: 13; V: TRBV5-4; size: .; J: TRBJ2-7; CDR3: ASSLKAGGIYEQY
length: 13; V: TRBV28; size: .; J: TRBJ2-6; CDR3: ASIEGASGANVLT
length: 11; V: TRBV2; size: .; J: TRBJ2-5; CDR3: ASSLGGRETQY
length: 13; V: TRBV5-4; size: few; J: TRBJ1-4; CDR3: ASSISGTGLEKLF
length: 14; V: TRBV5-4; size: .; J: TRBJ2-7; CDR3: ASRPQSAGRVYEQY
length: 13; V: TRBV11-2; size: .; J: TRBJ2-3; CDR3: ASSLDLKSTDTQY
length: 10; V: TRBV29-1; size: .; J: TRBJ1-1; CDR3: SVTGTYTEAF
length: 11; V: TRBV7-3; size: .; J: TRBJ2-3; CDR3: ASSRQATDTQY